This T cell receptor beta chain was sequenced during a study of blood T cell repertoires in COVID-19. In the source study's methods: The authors estimated nucleated cell counts from reference gene primer amplification. Data came from immunoSEQ multiplex PCR; TCRdb stores just in-frame clones and leaves some out. For V, J and clone size, that table is used; D and trimming come from the DNA. The sample has approximately 70,000 clones; about 85% are singletons. The CDR3 has 15 residues. Germline V gene data show CDR1 as LNHDA and CDR2 as SQIVND (reference sequence). V was shortened by 9 bases and J by 7 bases, with 21 bases between the two germline ends.

The TCR originated in a woman in her fifties or sixties with COVID-19, enrolled during active disease. Sequencing was carried out using peripheral blood. The gene calls are TRBV19 and TRBJ2-2; possible D gene TRBD1, 5 bases. DNA for the CDR3: TGTGCCAGCTCCACCGGGCAGGGCGGCGGCGGGGAGCTGTTTTTT. Translated: CASSTGQGGGGELFF.